The sequence of this T cell receptor beta chain was determined in a study of technical replicates of blood from a handful of donors. Libraries were prepared by immunoSEQ multiplex PCR; TCRdb keeps only in-frame clonotypes and omits some of them. The table shows roughly 93,000 clones, with approximately 94% occurring only once. This CDR3 is built from 10 residues. The V and J ends lost 4 bases and 6 bases respectively, with 6 bases between them. Germline values: CDR1 GTSNPN, CDR2 SVGIG (reference sequence). The sequencing sample was made of T cells isolated from PBMCs. The chain links TRBV30 to TRBJ1-1; TRBD1 is a possible D gene (5 bases). The clonotype comes from a human donor in good health. CDR3 amino acids: CAWMGPEAFF. Here the CDR3 DNA reads TGTGCCTGGATGGGGCCTGAAGCTTTCTTT.